The 25 T cell receptor beta chains listed next were all sequenced from one sample in a study of lymphopenia after photon versus proton radiotherapy. Repertoires were generated with immunoSEQ multiplex PCR, while TCRdb's copy carries only in-frame clones and drops some. This table holds about 83,000 clones, 65% to 85% found once. Sequencing used peripheral blood, obtained from a patient treated with proton-based radiotherapy. These receptor sequences come from a man in his 60s with pancreatic cancer.

The V call is TRBV30, the J call TRBJ2-5, with D perhaps matching TRBD2 (6 bases). TRBJ2-7 matches the DNA end more closely, so the J call is doubtful. The germline V gene has CDR1 GTSNPN and CDR2 SVGIG (reference sequence). The CDR3 spans 12 residues. The CDR3 here is CAWRGRSYEQYF. Here the CDR3 DNA reads TGTGCCTGGAGGGGGAGGTCCTACGAGCAGTACTTC.

V and J are TRBV7-8 and TRBJ1-1; D gene ambiguous. The CDR3 consists of 14 residues. Germline V lookup: CDR1 SGHVS, CDR2 FQNEAQ. The germline V and J ends were trimmed by 7 bases and 0 bases, with 12 bases remaining between them. The CDR3 loop reads CASKSSWVNTEAFF. CDR3 coding DNA: TGTGCCAGCAAGTCCAGTTGGGTGAACACTGAAGCTTTCTTT. The variable domain in full, completed from reference TRBV7-8 and TRBJ1-1, reads GAGVSQSPRYKVAKRGQDVALRCDPISGHVSLFWYQQALGQGPEFLTYFQNEAQLDKSGLPSDRFFAERPEGSVSTLKIQRTQQEDSAVYLCASKSSWVNTEAFFGQGTRLTVV.

The chain carries TRBV4-1 and TRBJ2-6; D gene unclear. V lost 6 bases and J lost 1, with 10 bases in between. This CDR3 has 15 amino acids. CDR1 is MGHRA, CDR2 YSYEKL, per germline. The CDR3 DNA follows: TGCGCCAGCAGTCTGTTAGGGTCTGGGGCCAACGTCCTGACTTTC. It specifies CASSLLGSGANVLTF.

J is TRBJ2-7 and V is TRBV19, with TRBD2 as a possible D gene (5 bases). V lost 3 bases to trimming and J lost 6 bases, with 18 bases between them. CDR3 length: 15 amino acids. Germline CDR1 reads LNHDA; CDR2 reads SQIVND (reference sequence). In DNA form, the CDR3 reads TGTGCCAGTAGTATGTCCCGGCTAGCTGGGCGCGAGCAGTACTTC. Its protein product is CASSMSRLAGREQYF.

This sequence joins TRBV29-1 and TRBJ2-7; TRBD1 matches 11 bases. The ends lost 7 bases at V and 7 bases at J; junction bases unmatched: 3. Per the germline V gene, CDR1 is SQVTM and CDR2 is ANQGSEA. The CDR3 is made up of 11 amino acids. This CDR3 is CSGGQGGEQYF. The CDR3 nucleotides are TGCAGCGGGGGACAGGGGGGAGAGCAGTACTTC.

The chain recombines TRBV5-4 with TRBJ2-5, with a weak D call TRBD2 (5 bases). This CDR3 comprises 13 residues. Trimming stripped 3 bases from V and 3 bases from J, with 9 bases between. CDR1 and CDR2 from the germline V gene are SGHNT and YYREEE (reference sequence). The DNA for the CDR3 is TGTGCCAGCAGCTCCACTAGGGAAGAGACCCAGTACTTC. Its protein is CASSSTREETQYF. The entire variable domain, with the rest obtained from reference TRBV5-4 and TRBJ2-5, is as follows: ETGVTQSPTHLIKTRGQQVTLRCSSQSGHNTVSWYQQALGQGPQFIFQYYREEENGRGNFPPRFSGLQFPNYSSELNVNALELDDSALYLCASSSTREETQYFGPGTRLLVL.

The rearrangement joins TRBV5-1 to TRBJ2-7; D is perhaps TRBD1 (7 bases). The CDR3 is 18 amino acids. Trimming stripped 4 bases from V and 9 bases from J, with 32 bases between. Germline lookup yields CDR1 SGHRS and CDR2 YFSETQ. The CDR3 nucleotides read TGCGCCAGCAGCCCCGGCTGGGGGACCGGGGGACAGAACCTAGTGCAGTACTTC. This encodes CASSPGWGTGGQNLVQYF.

This clone has just a few counts. The genes are TRBV25-1 and TRBJ2-5; 7 bases match TRBD1. The CDR3 contains 15 residues. The germline V gene encodes CDR1 MGHDK and CDR2 SYGVNS. J gave up 4 bases and V 3 bases, and 8 bases lay outside the gene matches. The CDR3 loop reads CASSDDRAASETQYF. The CDR3 bases are TGTGCCAGCAGTGATGACAGGGCGGCGTCAGAGACCCAGTACTTC.

The CDR3 DNA reads as TGTGCCAGCAGCCCTAGGCTGAACACCGGGGAGCTGTTTTTT. Protein product: CASSPRLNTGELFF. The genes are TRBV13 and TRBJ2-2; D unresolved. V was pared by 5 bases and J by 1 base, with 8 bases between. Germline loops: CDR1 PRHDT, CDR2 FYEKMQ (reference sequence). The CDR3 is 14 residues long.

The chain recombines TRBV6-5 with TRBJ2-5, with a weak D call TRBD2 (5 bases). V gave up 0 bases and J gave up 5 bases, with 10 bases separating them. The CDR3 consists of 14 residues. The germline V gene encodes CDR1 MNHEY and CDR2 SVGAGI. Here the CDR3 DNA reads TGTGCCAGCAGTTACTCCGGGATGACGGAGACCCAGTACTTC. Amino acid sequence: CASSYSGMTETQYF.

The chain has TRBV15 and TRBJ2-5, with D perhaps given as TRBD1 or TRBD2 (6 bases each). The CDR3 loop spans 15 amino acids. CDR1 and CDR2 from the germline V gene are LNHNV and YYDKDF (reference sequence). V lost 0 bases and J 4 bases, leaving 12 bases between the germline ends. CDR3 sequence (DNA): TGTGCCACCAGCAGAGAAGTTACGGGGGCAGAGACCCAGTACTTC. It is translated as CATSREVTGAETQYF.

This clone turned up a few times. The genes are TRBV4-3 and TRBJ2-1; TRBD1 matches 9 bases. The V segment lost 1 base and the J segment 8 bases; nucleotides outside the gene matches: 6. Germline CDR1 is LGHNA and CDR2 is YSLEER. The CDR3 length is 15 residues. CDR3 nucleotides: TGCGCCAGCAGCCAAGCCCAACAGGGGGCTGATGAGCAGTTCTTC. It translates to CASSQAQQGADEQFF.

Concerning this clone: At the DNA level, this CDR3 is encoded by other sequences in the same sample as well. This chain uses TRBV7-6 with TRBJ2-7, with D uncertain. The CDR3 runs 15 residues. The germline gives CDR1 SGHVS, CDR2 FNYEAQ. V lost 5 bases and J lost 1, with 15 bases in between. CDR3 nucleotide sequence: TGTGCCAGCAGCCTAGGTTACAGCAATTCCTACGAGCAGTACTTC. This gives the protein CASSLGYSNSYEQYF. Full variable domain (rest looked up from reference TRBV7-6 and TRBJ2-7): GAGVSQSPRYKVTKRGQDVALRCDPISGHVSLYWYRQALGQGPEFLTYFNYEAQQDKSGLPNDRFSAERPEGSISTLTIQRTEQRDSAMYRCASSLGYSNSYEQYFGPGTRLTVT.

This sequence joins TRBV28 and TRBJ2-4; 7 bases align to TRBD1. V was clipped by 1 base and J by 0 bases; unmatched bases: 9. Germline lookup yields CDR1 MDHEN and CDR2 SYDVKM. The CDR3 totals 18 residues. CDR3 bases: TGTGCCAGCAGTTTATCCTTGGGGACAGTTCTAGCCAAAAACATTCAGTACTTC. It encodes CASSLSLGTVLAKNIQYF.

The genes are TRBV5-1 and TRBJ2-7; a possible D gene is TRBD2 (5 bases). The CDR3 runs 16 residues. The germline V and J ends were trimmed by 0 bases and 3 bases, with 16 bases remaining between them. Germline values: CDR1 SGHRS, CDR2 YFSETQ. The chain's CDR3 is CASSLERAGDLYEQYF. CDR3 bases: TGCGCCAGCAGCTTGGAGAGGGCAGGTGACCTCTACGAGCAGTACTTC.

The V call is TRBV30, the J call TRBJ1-2, with D perhaps matching TRBD1 (6 bases). Trimming removed 3 bases at V and 4 bases at J, with 12 bases between. The CDR3 is 13 amino acids. Germline CDR1 is GTSNPN and CDR2 is SVGIG (reference sequence). The CDR3 region has the DNA TGTGCCTGGAGCCGACAGGAGATCTATGGCTACACCTTC. Translation: CAWSRQEIYGYTF.

This chain joins TRBV11-3 and TRBJ2-4; no clear D. V lost 6 bases to trimming and J lost 2 bases, with 11 bases between them. In germline, CDR1 is SGHNT, CDR2 YENEEA. The CDR3 sequence is 14 residues long. CDR3 sequence (DNA): TGTGCCAGCAGTTGGCCTGGGCCCAAAAACATTCAGTACTTC. Protein sequence: CASSWPGPKNIQYF.

J is TRBJ1-4 and V is TRBV19, with 7 positions matching TRBD1. The CDR3 sequence is 14 residues long. Germline assignment: CDR1 LNHDA and CDR2 SQIVND (reference sequence). Germline trimming cut 7 bases from V and 5 bases from J; bases unmatched to any gene: 7. The DNA for the CDR3 is TGTGCCAGTACCAGGGGGAATAGGAATGAAAAACTGTTTTTT. Translation: CASTRGNRNEKLFF.

This clone showed up just once. The rearrangement uses TRBV28 and TRBJ1-1; D is undetermined. V lost 5 bases and J 3 bases, leaving 28 bases between the germline ends. The CDR3 length is 19 residues. Germline CDR1 reads MDHEN; CDR2 reads SYDVKM. The CDR3 sequence is CASSRRRVSGGLGDTEAFF. As DNA, the CDR3 is TGTGCCAGCAGTCGGAGGCGGGTCTCAGGAGGGTTAGGCGACACTGAAGCTTTCTTT. Drawing the rest from reference TRBV28 and TRBJ1-1, the complete variable domain is DVKVTQSSRYLVKRTGEKVFLECVQDMDHENMFWYRQDPGLGLRLIYFSYDVKMKEKGDIPEGYSVSREKKERFSLILESASTNQTSMYLCASSRRRVSGGLGDTEAFFGQGTRLTVV.

A single count supports this clone. The chain employs TRBV7-8 and TRBJ2-5, with 7 positions matching TRBD2. Per the germline V gene, CDR1 is SGHVS and CDR2 is FQNEAQ. V shed 3 bases and J 5 bases; nucleotides not matched to a gene: 0. The CDR3 has 12 residues. In nucleotides, the CDR3 is TGTGCCAGCAGCTTCGGGGGGGAGACCCAGTACTTC. This gives the protein CASSFGGETQYF.

The rearrangement joins TRBV11-1 to TRBJ2-3; D is possibly TRBD2 (5 bases). Germline V lookup: CDR1 SGHAT, CDR2 FQDESV (reference sequence). Trimming cost V 5 bases and J 8 bases, with 20 bases left between them. The CDR3 runs to 15 residues. In DNA form, the CDR3 reads TGTGCCAGCAGCACAAGCGGTAGTGGCCGAGGTACGCAGTATTTT. Translated: CASSTSGSGRGTQYF.

This rearrangement joins TRBV9 to TRBJ2-7; 12 nucleotides align to TRBD2. This CDR3 region has 17 residues. Germline CDR1 is SGDLS and CDR2 is YYNGEE. The V and J ends lost 0 bases and 6 bases, in that order; junction bases with no gene match: 10. CDR3 protein: CASSVGASGRALGEQYF. CDR3 DNA: TGTGCCAGCAGCGTAGGGGCTAGCGGGAGGGCCCTCGGCGAGCAGTACTTC.

The chain uses TRBV27 and TRBJ2-1; 9 bases align to TRBD2. The germline V gene has CDR1 MNHEY and CDR2 SMNVEV (reference sequence). The CDR3 runs to 17 residues. V was clipped by 0 bases and J by 5 bases; unmatched bases: 8. The CDR3 protein is CASSLSHLIAGDNEQFF. DNA for the CDR3: TGTGCCAGCAGTTTATCGCACTTAATAGCGGGGGACAATGAGCAGTTCTTC.

The J gene is TRBJ2-1, the V gene TRBV19, with 12 nucleotides matching TRBD2. The germline gives CDR1 LNHDA, CDR2 SQIVND (reference sequence). Unmatched junction bases numbered 4, after V lost 4 bases and J lost 6 bases. The CDR3 spans 15 residues. The CDR3 sequence: CASSTGLAGINEQFF. The CDR3 DNA follows: TGTGCCAGTAGTACCGGACTAGCGGGAATCAATGAGCAGTTCTTC.

This clone appeared a few times. The V call is TRBV19, the J call TRBJ1-2; the match to TRBD1 covers 8 bases. Germline CDR1 is LNHDA and CDR2 is SQIVND (reference sequence). The CDR3 consists of 13 residues. V gave up 6 bases and J gave up 5 bases; unmatched junction bases: 5. The CDR3 here is CASSWDRMYGYTF. The CDR3 DNA reads as TGTGCCAGTAGCTGGGACAGGATGTATGGCTACACCTTC.